This T cell receptor beta chain was recorded in a study of blood T cell repertoires in COVID-19. There are a few counts of this clone. Assay: immunoSEQ multiplex PCR; the TCRdb copy retains only in-frame clones and omits some. The sample carries a few hundred thousand clones, 88% recorded once. Followed over time, Seattle patients had been enrolled while infection was active. Germline loops: CDR1 SGHDN, CDR2 FVKESK. The CDR3 contains 13 residues. The V gene end was trimmed by 5 bases and the J gene end by 8 bases; junction bases not matched to a gene: 3. This receptor was identified in a woman in her twenties or thirties with COVID-19, enrolled during active disease. The sample taken for sequencing was peripheral blood. The chain combines TRBV14 with TRBJ1-4; 9 nucleotides agree with TRBD1. Here the CDR3 reads CASSSDRGEKLFF. The CDR3 DNA follows: TGTGCCAGCAGCTCGGACAGGGGAGAAAAACTGTTTTTT.